The 10 T cell receptor beta chains below all came from one sample that was sequenced in a study of control samples from healthy donors and cancer patients. Sequenced by immunoSEQ multiplex PCR; TCRdb stores in-frame clones only, minus some. Of approximately 72,000 clones in the sample, around 89% were seen once. Material for sequencing was blood. All receptors derive from a man aged 50 or older in good health.

The CDR3 here is CASSQELYGGMEPQHF. As DNA, the CDR3 is TGCGCCAGCAGCCAGGAATTGTACGGGGGGATGGAGCCCCAGCATTTT. The chain recombines TRBV4-3 with TRBJ1-5; possible D gene TRBD1, 5 bases. V dropped 3 bases and J dropped 8 bases, with 20 bases sitting between them. The CDR3 covers 16 residues. Germline V CDR1 and CDR2: LGHNA, YSLEER.

CDR3 bases: TGTGCCAGCAGTCAGGACGTAAGAGGCTACACCTTC. It specifies CASSQDVRGYTF. The rearrangement uses TRBV28 and TRBJ1-2; D is uncertain. This CDR3 region has 12 residues. V lost 5 bases and J lost 8, with 12 bases in between. Germline-derived CDR1 and CDR2 are MDHEN and SYDVKM.

The chain combines TRBV7-9 with TRBJ1-4; 7 nucleotides line up with TRBD1. Germline loops: CDR1 SEHNR, CDR2 FQNEAQ (reference sequence). The CDR3 totals 15 residues. Trimming removed 5 bases from V and 7 bases from J; junction bases left unmatched: 10. The CDR3 DNA reads TGTGCCAGCAGCGCAGGACAGGTTTATCTTGAAAAACTGTTTTTT. Translated: CASSAGQVYLEKLFF. Looking up the rest from reference TRBV7-9 and TRBJ1-4 gives the full variable domain: DTGVSQNPRHKITKRGQNVTFRCDPISEHNRLYWYRQTLGQGPEFLTYFQNEAQLEKSRLLSDRFSAERPKGSFSTLEIQRTEQGDSAMYLCASSAGQVYLEKLFFGSGTQLSVL.

This chain links TRBV27 with TRBJ2-3; 12 bases map to TRBD2. J gave up 2 bases and V 5 bases, and 8 bases lay outside the gene matches. The germline V gene encodes CDR1 MNHEY and CDR2 SMNVEV (reference sequence). The CDR3 length is 17 residues. The CDR3 sequence: CASSVTSGGFSTDTQYF. The DNA for the CDR3 is TGTGCCAGCAGTGTAACTAGCGGGGGGTTTTCCACAGATACGCAGTATTTT.

This chain links TRBV27 with TRBJ1-4; D remains unclear. Germline V gene lookup returns CDR1 MNHEY and CDR2 SMNVEV (reference sequence). CDR3 length equals 15 residues. V was trimmed by 6 bases and J by 6 bases, leaving 17 bases between them. The CDR3 coding sequence is TGTGCCAGCAGGTCATTAGGGTCATGGGATGAAAAACTGTTTTTT. Translated: CASRSLGSWDEKLFF.

This rearrangement joins TRBV3-1 (or the pseudogene TRBV3-2) to TRBJ1-1; 8 bases agree with TRBD1. From germline, CDR1 is LGHDT and CDR2 YNNKEL (reference sequence). The CDR3 has 14 amino acids. The junction had 10 bases not matched to a gene; V was cut back by 1 base and J by 12 bases. Written as DNA, the CDR3 is TGTGCCAGCAGCCAAGTTTCCCAGACAGGGGTATCTTTCTTT. It is translated as CASSQVSQTGVSFF.

The rearrangement joins TRBV7-9 to TRBJ1-1, with 7 nucleotides matching TRBD1. The trim removed 1 base at V and 1 base at J, leaving 6 bases unmatched. Germline CDR1 and CDR2: SEHNR and FQNEAQ (reference sequence). The CDR3 extends over 16 amino acids. The CDR3: CASSLDGRGWNTEAFF. CDR3 sequence (DNA): TGTGCCAGCAGCTTAGATGGCAGGGGGTGGAACACTGAAGCTTTCTTT.

The sample holds one count of this clone. The chain is built from TRBV3-1 (or the pseudogene TRBV3-2) and TRBJ2-7; TRBD2 matches 11 bases. Germline values: CDR1 LGHDT, CDR2 YNNKEL (reference sequence). The CDR3 is 17 residues long. V lost 4 bases, J lost 0 bases, and 8 bases stayed unmatched. CDR3 sequence: CASSPGSGGASSYEQYF. The CDR3 DNA reads as TGTGCCAGCAGCCCGGGTAGCGGGGGGGCCAGCTCCTACGAGCAGTACTTC.

V and J are TRBV24-1 and TRBJ2-3; 7 nucleotides match TRBD2. V dropped 4 bases and J dropped 0; count of bases not matched to a gene: 24. From germline, CDR1 is KGHDR and CDR2 SFDVKD. The CDR3 is 22 amino acids. CDR3 in amino acids: CATSDPEVAGDTTGFSTDTQYF. CDR3 DNA: TGTGCCACCAGTGACCCCGAGGTAGCGGGCGATACTACGGGGTTTAGCACAGATACGCAGTATTTT.

The chain is built from TRBV10-3 and TRBJ2-3; 12 positions match TRBD2. Germline V gene lookup returns CDR1 ENHRY and CDR2 SYGVKD. This CDR3 spans 14 amino acids. With 6 bases clipped from V and 5 bases from J, the junction kept 3 bases outside the gene matches. CDR3 DNA sequence: TGTGCCATCAGGCTAGCGGGGGGGCTAGATACGCAGTATTTT. Its translation is CAIRLAGGLDTQYF.